This T cell receptor beta chain stems from a study of T-cell reconstitution after alpha-beta-depleted transplantation in children. Points from the study as a whole: Newly produced T cells mostly provided counts and TCRbeta diversity after one year, as hyperexpanded clones declined.

This clonotype was counted many times. Its antigen is not identified. Unique molecular identifiers were used in preparing the TCRbeta library. TCRdb passed the PCR reads through MiXCR, listing each CDR3 protein once. The sample gives some 350,000 distinct CDR3 sequences, 15% to 20% of which show up once; roughly 40% is in the top ten. This CDR3 spans 15 amino acids. CDR1 and CDR2 from the germline V gene are SGHRS and YFSETQ. V lost 0 bases to trimming and J lost 0 bases, with 8 bases between them. The genes are TRBV5-1 and TRBJ2-3, with TRBD1 as a possible D gene (5 bases). The source was PBMCs, mostly from graft donor cells, collected 360 days after TCRalphabeta/CD19-depleted stem cell transplant. The receptor comes from a male patient aged 2 to 10 who had a stem cell transplant for acute lymphoblastic leukemia, so the T cells may come from the graft donor. The CDR3 protein is CASSLEGKSTDTQYF. The CDR3 bases are TGCGCCAGCAGCTTGGAGGGGAAAAGCACAGATACGCAGTATTTT.